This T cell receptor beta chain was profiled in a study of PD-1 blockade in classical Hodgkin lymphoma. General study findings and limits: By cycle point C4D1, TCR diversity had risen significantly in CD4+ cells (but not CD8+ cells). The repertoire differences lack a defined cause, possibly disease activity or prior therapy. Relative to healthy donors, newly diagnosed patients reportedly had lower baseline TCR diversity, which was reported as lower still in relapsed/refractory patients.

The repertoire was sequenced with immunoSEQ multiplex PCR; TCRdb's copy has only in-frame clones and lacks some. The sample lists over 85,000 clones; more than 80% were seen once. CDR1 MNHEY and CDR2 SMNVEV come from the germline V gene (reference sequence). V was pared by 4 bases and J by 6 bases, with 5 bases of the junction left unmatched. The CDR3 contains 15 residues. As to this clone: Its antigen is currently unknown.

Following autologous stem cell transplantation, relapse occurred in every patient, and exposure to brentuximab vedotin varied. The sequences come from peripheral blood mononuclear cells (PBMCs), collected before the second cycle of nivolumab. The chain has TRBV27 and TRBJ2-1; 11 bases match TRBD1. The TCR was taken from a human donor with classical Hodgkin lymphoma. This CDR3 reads CASSWDRGESNEQFF. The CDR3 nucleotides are TGTGCCAGCAGTTGGGACAGGGGGGAGAGCAATGAGCAGTTCTTC.